This T cell receptor (beta chain) was obtained from a study of Ad26.COV2.S vaccination and SARS-CoV-2 variants (dated by TCRdb to the early 2020s). For context, the study as a whole: Sequencing of the TCRbeta repertoire served to evaluate the specificity and breadth of SARS-CoV-2-reactive T cell receptors following Ad26.COV2.S vaccination. A total of approximately 30 samples were included in the TCR-sequenced set, comprising around 19 Ad26.COV2.S vaccine recipients, 5 placebo recipients and 8 SARS-CoV-2 convalescent individuals.

The immunoSEQ Assay was used to sequence TCRbeta CDR3 regions. After extraction, genomic DNA underwent amplification by bias-controlled multiplex PCR, followed by high-throughput sequencing. Per the original workflow: To quantify the absolute abundance of each unique TCRbeta CDR3 region, sequences were collapsed and filtered. T cell fraction was estimated by normalizing TCRbeta template counts to usable DNA, with usable DNA measured through amplification of reference genes found in all nucleated cells. Repertoire TCRs were annotated as SARS-CoV-2-specific when V gene, CDR3 amino acid sequence and J gene were exactly matched to a known reactive TCR set. The reference SARS-CoV-2 TCR set was obtained from MIRA and was filtered for enrichment in COVID-19-positive ImmuneCODE repertoires, whereby public or cross-reactive TCRs were removed. Drawing on the MIRA antigens, annotated TCRs were analysed further at the level of specific ORF or position within ORF. Breadth was defined as annotated unique rearrangements over total unique productive rearrangements; depth was the summed frequency of those rearrangements. Two-sided Wilcoxon rank-sum tests were used to compare TCR breadth between groups. The source is immuneACCESS, and TCRdb retained only in-frame sequences with V and J called. Part of the clones is not carried over; for the studies checked, unresolved V genes explain less than half of this, and the remainder is unexplained. That table supplies the V and J calls and clone size; D and trimming were determined from the DNA. This sample comprises around 370,000 clones, around 92% of them detected only once. Roughly 3.9% of the sample is held by the ten biggest clonotypes.

Comment on this clone: This receptor's antigen is unknown. No much larger clone is present one base from it, and per-base qualities are unavailable.

Findings and caveats that apply to the study as a whole: After vaccination, spike-specific CD8+ and CD4+ T cell responses were reported to show substantial breadth. Non-spike TCR breadth was comparable between vaccine and placebo recipients, consistent with the vaccine containing only spike. Compared with placebo recipients, Ad26.COV2.S recipients showed higher spike-specific TCR breadth (P = 0.0014). The authors noted that total T cell responses may have been underestimated by the TCR breadth and depth analyses.

In light of the paper, this sample's time point label describes: individuals recovered from natural SARS-CoV-2 infection. Sequencing was performed on peripheral blood, taken after recovery from COVID-19. This TCR was sampled from a human donor who had recovered from COVID-19.

Here the CDR3 is given as CASRAGTGTYEQYF. The DNA sequence reads TGTGCCAGCAGAGCCGGGACAGGGACCTACGAGCAGTACTTC. The V and J segments used are TRBV6-5 and TRBJ2-7; TRBD1 agrees with 9 junctional bases. The germline V gene provides CDR1 MNHEY and CDR2 SVGAGI. V and J are trimmed by 6 bases and 2 bases, and the gene matches miss 5 bases of the junction. The CDR3 measures 14 amino acids from cysteine to phenylalanine. Of all the DNA, just the CDR3 is kept, 42 bases in frame from base 1.